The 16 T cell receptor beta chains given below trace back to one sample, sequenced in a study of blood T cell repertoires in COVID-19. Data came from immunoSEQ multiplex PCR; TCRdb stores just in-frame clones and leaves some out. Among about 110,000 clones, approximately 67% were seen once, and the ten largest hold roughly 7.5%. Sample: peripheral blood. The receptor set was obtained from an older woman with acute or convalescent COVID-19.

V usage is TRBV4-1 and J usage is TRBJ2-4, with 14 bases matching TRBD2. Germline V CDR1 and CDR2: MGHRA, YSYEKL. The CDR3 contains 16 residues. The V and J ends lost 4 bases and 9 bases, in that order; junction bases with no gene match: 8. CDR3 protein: CASSPRLAGGRVIQYF. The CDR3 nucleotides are TGCGCCAGCAGCCCCAGACTAGCGGGGGGGCGAGTCATTCAGTACTTC.

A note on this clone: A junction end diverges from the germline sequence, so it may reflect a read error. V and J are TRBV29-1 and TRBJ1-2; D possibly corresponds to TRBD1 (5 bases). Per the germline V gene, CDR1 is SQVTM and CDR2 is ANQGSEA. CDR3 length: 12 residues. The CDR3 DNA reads TGCAGCGTTGACGGCCGACCAGGGTCTGTCTCCTTC. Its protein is CSVDGRPGSVSF.

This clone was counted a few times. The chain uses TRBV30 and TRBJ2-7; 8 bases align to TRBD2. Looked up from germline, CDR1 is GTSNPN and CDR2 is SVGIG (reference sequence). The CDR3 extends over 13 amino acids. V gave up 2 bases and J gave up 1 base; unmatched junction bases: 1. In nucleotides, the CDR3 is TGTGCCTGGAGTTCGGGGGGGTCCTACGAGCAGTACTTC. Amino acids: CAWSSGGSYEQYF.

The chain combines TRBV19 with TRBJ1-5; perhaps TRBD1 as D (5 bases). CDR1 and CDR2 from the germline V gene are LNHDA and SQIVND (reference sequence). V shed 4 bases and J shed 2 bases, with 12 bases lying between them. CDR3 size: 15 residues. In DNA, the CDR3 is TGTGCCAGTAGTAGGACGGGGGGAGGCAATCAGCCCCAGCATTTT. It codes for CASSRTGGGNQPQHF.

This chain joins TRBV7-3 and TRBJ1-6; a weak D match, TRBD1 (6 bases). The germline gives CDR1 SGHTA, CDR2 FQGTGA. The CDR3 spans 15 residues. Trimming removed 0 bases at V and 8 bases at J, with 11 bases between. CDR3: CASSLTGGAYSPLHF. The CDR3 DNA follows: TGTGCCAGCAGCTTAACAGGGGGGGCTTATTCACCCCTCCACTTT.

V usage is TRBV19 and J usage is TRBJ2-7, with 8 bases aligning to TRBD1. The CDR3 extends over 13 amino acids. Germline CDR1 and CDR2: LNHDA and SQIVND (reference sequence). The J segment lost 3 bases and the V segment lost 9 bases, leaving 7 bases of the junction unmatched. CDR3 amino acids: CASATGDSYEQYF. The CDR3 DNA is TGTGCCAGCGCGACAGGGGATAGCTACGAGCAGTACTTC.

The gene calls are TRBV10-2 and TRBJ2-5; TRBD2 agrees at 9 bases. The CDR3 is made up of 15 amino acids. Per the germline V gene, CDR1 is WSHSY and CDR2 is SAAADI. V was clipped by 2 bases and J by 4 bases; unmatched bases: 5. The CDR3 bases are TGCGCCAGCAGTGAGCCCGCGGGGGGGCGAGAGACCCAGTACTTC. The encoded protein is CASSEPAGGRETQYF.

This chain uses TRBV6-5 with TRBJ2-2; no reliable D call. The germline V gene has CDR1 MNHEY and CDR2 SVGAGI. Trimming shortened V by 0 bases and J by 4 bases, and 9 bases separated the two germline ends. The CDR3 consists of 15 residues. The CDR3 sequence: CASSYSQKTTGELFF. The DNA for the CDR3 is TGTGCCAGCAGTTACTCCCAGAAAACCACCGGGGAGCTGTTTTTT.

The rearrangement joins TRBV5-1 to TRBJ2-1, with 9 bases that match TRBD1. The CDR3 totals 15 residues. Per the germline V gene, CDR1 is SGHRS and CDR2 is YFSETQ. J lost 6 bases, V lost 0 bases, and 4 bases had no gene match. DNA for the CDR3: TGCGCCAGCAGCTTGGGGGACAGGGATTTCAATGAGCAGTTCTTC. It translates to CASSLGDRDFNEQFF.

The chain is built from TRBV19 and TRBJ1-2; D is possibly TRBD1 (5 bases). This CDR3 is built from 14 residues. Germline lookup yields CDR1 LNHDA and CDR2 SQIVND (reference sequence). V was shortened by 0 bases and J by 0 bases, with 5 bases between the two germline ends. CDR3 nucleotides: TGTGCCAGTAGTATAGAAGGGGCTAACTATGGCTACACCTTC. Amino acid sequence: CASSIEGANYGYTF.

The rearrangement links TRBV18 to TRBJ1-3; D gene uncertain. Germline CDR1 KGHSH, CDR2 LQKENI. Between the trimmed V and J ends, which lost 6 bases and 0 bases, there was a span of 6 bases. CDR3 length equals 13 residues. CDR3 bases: TGTGCCAGCTCCCCATACTCTGGAAACACCATATATTTT. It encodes CASSPYSGNTIYF.

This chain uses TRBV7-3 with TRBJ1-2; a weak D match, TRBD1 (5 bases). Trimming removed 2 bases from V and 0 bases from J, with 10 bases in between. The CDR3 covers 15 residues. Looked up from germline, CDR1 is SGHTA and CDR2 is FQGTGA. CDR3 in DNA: TGTGCCAGCAGCTTATACGGGGGGTCTAACTATGGCTACACCTTC. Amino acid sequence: CASSLYGGSNYGYTF.

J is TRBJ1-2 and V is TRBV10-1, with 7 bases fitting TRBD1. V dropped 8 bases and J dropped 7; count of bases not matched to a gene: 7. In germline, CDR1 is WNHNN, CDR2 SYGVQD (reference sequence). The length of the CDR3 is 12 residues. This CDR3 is CASGTGAGGYTF. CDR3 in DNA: TGCGCCAGCGGAACAGGGGCCGGTGGCTACACCTTC.

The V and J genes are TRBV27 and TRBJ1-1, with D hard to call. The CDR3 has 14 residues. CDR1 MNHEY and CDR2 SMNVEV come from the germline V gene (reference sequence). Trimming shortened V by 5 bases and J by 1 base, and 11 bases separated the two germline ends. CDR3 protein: CASSPARQNTEAFF. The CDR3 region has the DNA TGTGCCAGCAGTCCCGCCCGACAGAACACTGAAGCTTTCTTT.

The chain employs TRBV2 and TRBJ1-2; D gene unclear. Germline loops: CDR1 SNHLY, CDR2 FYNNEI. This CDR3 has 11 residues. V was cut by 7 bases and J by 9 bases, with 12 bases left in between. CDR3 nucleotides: TGTGCCAGCAAATCGGAGAGGAGCTACACCTTC. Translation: CASKSERSYTF.

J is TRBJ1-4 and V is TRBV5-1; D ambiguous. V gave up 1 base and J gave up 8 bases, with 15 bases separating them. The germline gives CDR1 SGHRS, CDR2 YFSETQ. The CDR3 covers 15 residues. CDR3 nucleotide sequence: TGCGCCAGCAGCTTGAAGGTCTCGAAGGAGGAAAAACTGTTTTTT. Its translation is CASSLKVSKEEKLFF.